Included here is one T cell receptor (beta chain) sequence, with context. The data stem from a study of cytomegalovirus exposure and HLA in healthy donors. V shed 6 bases and J shed 2 bases, with 10 bases lying between them. In germline, CDR1 is SGHTA, CDR2 FQGTGA. CDR3 size: 13 residues. The PCR employed 60 Vbeta primers together with 13 Jbeta primers. Clones were read by immunoSEQ multiplex PCR, and TCRdb kept only the in-frame ones, dropping some. The sample data list about 100,000 clones. Sequenced material: PBMCs. The receptor's source is a man aged 50 to 60 in good health and CMV-seronegative. The chain combines TRBV7-3 with TRBJ1-1; D unclear. The CDR3 is CASRVAENTEAFF. The CDR3 nucleotides are TGTGCCAGCAGAGTGGCGGAAAACACTGAAGCTTTCTTT.